This TCR beta chain was found in a study of post-analysis software for immune sequencing data. Study-wide results and caveats: People with multiple sclerosis had a significantly lower normalized Chao1 diversity than controls did.

Each TCR beta cDNA library carried unique molecular identifiers. Input populations of about 0.85 to 11 million T cells gave rise to around 500,000 cDNA molecules. TCRdb processed the PCR reads anew with MiXCR; each CDR3 protein has one entry. The data show 400,000 to 500,000 distinct CDR3 sequences, 39% seen once. Of note for this clonotype: The antigen is undetermined.

The TCR was taken from a girl aged 2-10 years with multiple sclerosis. The sequencing input was blood.

The CDR3, as DNA: TGCAGCGTTGTTAGGACCGGGACCTACGAGCAGTACTTC. Amino acid sequence: CSVVRTGTYEQYF. The gene calls are TRBV29-1 and TRBJ2-7; the D gene is possibly TRBD2 (5 bases). The CDR3 is 13 amino acids. Trimming left V 4 bases short and J 2 bases short, with 12 bases between. Germline CDR1 and CDR2: SQVTM and ANQGSEA.